This is a list of T cell receptor beta chains from one sample in a study of T-cell reconstitution after alpha-beta-depleted transplantation in children. Using its own MiXCR run on the PCR reads, TCRdb lists one record per CDR3 protein. This table holds over 400,000 distinct CDR3 sequences, roughly an eighth found once. The sample here was PBMCs from the stem cell graft donor, taken from the stem cell graft. These receptors were collected from a human donor who donated a stem cell graft to a child with combined immunodeficiency. CDR3s include the opening cysteine and the closing phenylalanine or tryptophan. D genes are given only for firm matches. Clone size is shown for a subset of rows, as once, few, many or a class of expanded clone.

DNA	CDR3	size	V	length	J	D
TGTGCCAGCAGCCTCGGCGGGACAGGGGAGACCGGGGAGCTGTTTTTT	CASSLGGTGETGELFF	many	TRBV9	16	TRBJ2-2	TRBD1
TGTGCCAGCAGTTACCAGGTGTGGACAGATACGCAGTATTTT	CASSYQVWTDTQYF	few	TRBV6-5	14	TRBJ2-3	NA
TGTGCCAGCAGAAAGACCGGGACAGGGGGTGTTAACTATGGCTACACCTTC	CASRKTGTGGVNYGYTF	few	TRBV28	17	TRBJ1-2	TRBD1
TGCAGTGCTAGAGATCGCCCGCTAGGCCACATTACAGATACGCAGTATTTT	CSARDRPLGHITDTQYF	NA	TRBV20-1	17	TRBJ2-3	NA
TGTGCCAGCAGCCGTGGGGGACGGTCAGACTACGAGCAGTACTTC	CASSRGGRSDYEQYF	few	TRBV7-6	15	TRBJ2-7	NA
TGCGCCAGCAGCTGGTCCTCTAGCGGCAGCACAGATACGCAGTATTTT	CASSWSSSGSTDTQYF	NA	TRBV5-1	16	TRBJ2-3	TRBD2
TGTGCCAGCAGTGGTACAGGGACCTCTGGGGCCAACGTCCTGACTTTC	CASSGTGTSGANVLTF	few	TRBV6-2/TRBV6-3	16	TRBJ2-6	NA
TGTGCCAGCAGTATGACAGGGGGCGTCAATGGCTACACCTTC	CASSMTGGVNGYTF	few	TRBV7-6	14	TRBJ1-2	TRBD1
TGTGCCAGCAGTGTCACAGGTGAAGCTTTCTTT	CASSVTGEAFF	NA	TRBV12-3/TRBV12-4	11	TRBJ1-1	NA
TGTGCCAGCAGCATCACGGGATTTGGAAACACCATATATTTT	CASSITGFGNTIYF	few	TRBV7-8	14	TRBJ1-3	NA
TGTGCCAGCAGTGCGATCCGGGACAGAAGGGAAAAACTGTTTTTT	CASSAIRDRREKLFF	few	TRBV6-1	15	TRBJ1-4	TRBD1
TGCAGTGCGGCGGCAGGAGGGAATTCACCCCTCCACTTT	CSAAAGGNSPLHF	many	TRBV20-1	13	TRBJ1-6	NA
TGTGCCAGCAGCGAGACGACTAGCGGAGGCTACGAGCAGTACTTC	CASSETTSGGYEQYF	many	TRBV7-9	15	TRBJ2-7	TRBD2
TGTGCCTGGAGTGTAGGAAGGGGGCACGCTGGAAACACCATATATTTT	CAWSVGRGHAGNTIYF	many	TRBV30	16	TRBJ1-3	TRBD1